This TCR beta chain is drawn from a study of blood T cell repertoires in COVID-19. The study recruited people aged about 18 to 90 years across about 25 US areas. Recovered Cohort 3 donors showed two negative PCRs, clearance, or symptom resolution. Method: immunoSEQ multiplex PCR; TCRdb's copy keeps in-frame clones and lacks some. The repertoire holds over 250,000 clones, with around 89% as singletons. Per germline, CDR1 SQVTM and CDR2 ANQGSEA. There are 11 residues in the CDR3. The V gene end was trimmed by 6 bases and the J gene end by 3 bases; junction bases not matched to a gene: 1. Material for sequencing was PBMCs or T cells enriched from blood (not recorded which). The sequence derives from a man aged 35-49 years who had recovered from COVID-19. The genes are TRBV29-1 and TRBJ2-5; 7 nucleotides line up with TRBD1. CDR3 in DNA: TGCAGCGTAGGACAGGAAGAGACCCAGTACTTC. Translated, it gives CSVGQEETQYF. The complete variable domain, with remaining parts taken from reference TRBV29-1 and TRBJ2-5, reads SAVISQKPSRDICQRGTSLTIQCQVDSQVTMMFWYRQQPGQSLTLIATANQGSEATYESGFVIDKFPISRPNLTFSTLTVSNMSPEDSSIYLCSVGQEETQYFGPGTRLLVL.